Listed here are 21 T cell receptor beta chains from one sample, sequenced in a study of blood T cell repertoires in COVID-19. The data were produced by immunoSEQ multiplex PCR, yet TCRdb's version contains in-frame clones alone and is incomplete. Here the sample spans about 49,000 clones, 82% being singletons. Sequenced: peripheral blood. The receptors here all came from an older woman with acute or convalescent COVID-19.

The chain recombines TRBV29-1 with TRBJ1-1, with D perhaps TRBD1 (5 bases). Trimming removed 0 bases at V and 0 bases at J, with 14 bases between. The germline V gene has CDR1 SQVTM and CDR2 ANQGSEA. The CDR3 loop spans 16 amino acids. The CDR3, as DNA: TGCAGCGTTGAAGAACCCCAGGGAATAATGAACACTGAAGCTTTCTTT. This sequence encodes CSVEEPQGIMNTEAFF.

The chain is built from TRBV19 and TRBJ2-2; tentative D call: TRBD2 (5 bases). Trimming removed 5 bases from V and 2 bases from J, with 12 bases in between. This CDR3 is 15 amino acids long. Germline CDR1 and CDR2: LNHDA and SQIVND (reference sequence). CDR3 sequence: CASSLARTNTGELFF. DNA of the CDR3: TGTGCCAGTAGTCTGGCGCGGACTAACACCGGGGAGCTGTTTTTT. The variable domain in full, with the rest retrieved from reference TRBV19 and TRBJ2-2, is DGGITQSPKYLFRKEGQNVTLSCEQNLNHDAMYWYRQDPGQGLRLIYYSQIVNDFQKGDIAEGYSVSREKKESFPLTVTSAQKNPTAFYLCASSLARTNTGELFFGEGSRLTVL.

V and J are TRBV21-1 and TRBJ2-3; the tabulated D call, TRBD2, remains unverified against the DNA. TRBV21-1 counts as a pseudogene. The CDR3 extends over 15 amino acids. The CDR3 DNA reads as TGTGCCAGCAGCAATACGCGGGAGTTGAAAGATACGCAGTATTTT. Protein sequence: CASSNTRELKDTQYF.

Only one count was recorded for this clone. V is TRBV5-1 and J is TRBJ2-1, with D uncertain. This CDR3 is built from 11 residues. Trimming shortened V by 6 bases and J by 6 bases, and 7 bases separated the two germline ends. Germline-derived CDR1 and CDR2 are SGHRS and YFSETQ. The CDR3 nucleotides are TGCGCCAGCATTGGGCCCAATGAGCAGTTCTTC. This encodes CASIGPNEQFF. The full variable domain, with the rest looked up from reference TRBV5-1 and TRBJ2-1, is KAGVTQTPRYLIKTRGQQVTLSCSPISGHRSVSWYQQTPGQGLQFLFEYFSETQRNKGNFPGRFSGRQFSNSRSEMNVSTLELGDSALYLCASIGPNEQFFGPGTRLTVL.

This rearrangement joins TRBV19 to TRBJ2-5, with D uncertain. The CDR3 sequence is 16 residues long. Trimming left V 6 bases short and J 2 bases short, with 19 bases between. Germline V lookup: CDR1 LNHDA, CDR2 SQIVND (reference sequence). This chain's CDR3 is CASSPLGRSSQETQYF. The CDR3 DNA reads TGTGCCAGTAGCCCCCTTGGCAGGTCGTCACAAGAGACCCAGTACTTC.

This chain connects TRBV5-6 to TRBJ1-6, with 8 bases matching TRBD1. V gave up 4 bases and J gave up 10 bases; unmatched junction bases: 10. Per the germline V gene, CDR1 is SGHDT and CDR2 is YYEEEE. CDR3 length: 15 residues. The CDR3 sequence: CASSPSGQGLSPLHF. CDR3 in DNA: TGTGCCAGCAGCCCGTCTGGACAGGGTCTCTCACCCCTCCACTTT.

V and J are TRBV5-1 and TRBJ2-1; D gene unclear. Trimming removed 0 bases at V and 6 bases at J, with 13 bases between. CDR3 size: 15 residues. Germline V gene lookup returns CDR1 SGHRS and CDR2 YFSETQ. In DNA, the CDR3 is TGCGCCAGCAGCTTGGTAAGCGCGGTCGGCAATGAGCAGTTCTTC. It specifies CASSLVSAVGNEQFF.

This clone has a single count. The chain couples TRBV6-1 to TRBJ1-2, with 11 bases matching TRBD1. The V gene's germline CDR1 is MNHNS and CDR2 SASEGT. The V and J ends lost 2 bases and 7 bases, in that order; junction bases with no gene match: 3. The CDR3 totals 14 residues. The chain's CDR3 is CASSETGQGAGYTF. In nucleotides, the CDR3 is TGTGCCAGCAGTGAAACCGGACAGGGGGCTGGCTACACCTTC.

The rearrangement links TRBV5-1 to TRBJ1-6, with 9 bases lining up with TRBD1. The CDR3 has 14 residues. V shed 5 bases, J shed 7 bases, and the junction held 4 bases outside the gene matches. Germline V lookup: CDR1 SGHRS, CDR2 YFSETQ. CDR3 sequence reads: CASRGTGPNSPLHF. DNA for the CDR3: TGCGCCAGCAGGGGGACAGGGCCGAATTCACCCCTCCACTTT.

The chain uses TRBV18 and TRBJ1-4; D is ambiguous. The CDR3 is 12 amino acids. V gave up 6 bases and J gave up 10 bases, with 12 bases separating them. From germline, CDR1 is KGHSH and CDR2 LQKENI. The CDR3 protein is CASSPQTGKLFF. The CDR3 bases are TGTGCCAGCTCTCCCCAGACGGGAAAACTGTTTTTT. Complete variable domain (other parts from reference TRBV18 and TRBJ1-4): NAGVMQNPRHLVRRRGQEARLRCSPMKGHSHVYWYRQLPEEGLKFMVYLQKENIIDESGMPKERFSAEFPKEGPSILRIQQVVRGDSAAYFCASSPQTGKLFFGSGTQLSVL.

CDR3 amino acids: CASRPTGDVHYGYTF. CDR3 sequence (DNA): TGTGCCAGCAGGCCGACAGGGGACGTCCACTATGGCTACACCTTC. The V call is TRBV28, the J call TRBJ1-2; 8 nucleotides align to TRBD1. The CDR3 consists of 15 residues. Trimming cost V 6 bases and J 3 bases; bases outside gene matches: 9. The germline gives CDR1 MDHEN, CDR2 SYDVKM.

The gene calls are TRBV3-1 (or the pseudogene TRBV3-2) and TRBJ2-3, with 9 bases fitting TRBD1. The trim removed 8 bases at V and 5 bases at J, leaving 5 bases unmatched. Germline lookup yields CDR1 LGHDT and CDR2 YNNKEL (reference sequence). This CDR3 region has 13 residues. The CDR3 protein is CASGTGFRDTQYF. DNA of the CDR3: TGTGCCAGCGGGACAGGGTTTAGAGATACGCAGTATTTT.

V and J are TRBV11-2 and TRBJ2-5, with 12 bases that match TRBD2. This CDR3 comprises 14 residues. CDR1 is SGHAT, CDR2 FQNNGV, per germline. Trimming at V came to 5 bases and at J to 4 bases, leaving 2 bases not matched to a gene. The CDR3 DNA sequence: TGTGCCAGCAGCGCTAGCGGGGGGGCAGAGACCCAGTACTTC. Translation gives CASSASGGAETQYF.

The rearrangement links TRBV28 to TRBJ2-7; D uncertain. Germline V gives CDR1 MDHEN, CDR2 SYDVKM. Trimming removed 3 bases at V and 3 bases at J, with 9 bases between. The CDR3 runs 13 residues. CDR3 DNA sequence: TGTGCCAGCAGTTTTGGAGCCTTCTACGAGCAGTACTTC. Translating gives CASSFGAFYEQYF.

V is TRBV5-6 and J is TRBJ1-2; D possibly corresponds to TRBD1 (5 bases). Germline CDR1 and CDR2: SGHDT and YYEEEE. The V end was cut by 4 bases, the J end by 3 bases, with 22 bases between. CDR3 length equals 17 residues. The CDR3 DNA reads as TGTGCCAGCAGCACTCGACAGAATACGTATCCGGACTATGGCTACACCTTC. This translates into CASSTRQNTYPDYGYTF.

V and J are TRBV2 and TRBJ2-2, with a possible D match to TRBD2 (6 bases). Trimming cost V 8 bases and J 1 base, with 14 bases left between them. The CDR3 totals 15 residues. The germline V gene encodes CDR1 SNHLY and CDR2 FYNNEI. The chain's CDR3 is CASWVTGGNTGELFF. CDR3 sequence (DNA): TGTGCCAGCTGGGTTACCGGGGGGAACACCGGGGAGCTGTTTTTT.

The J gene is TRBJ1-5, the V gene TRBV28; perhaps TRBD1 as D (5 bases). V was shortened by 3 bases and J by 2 bases, with 17 bases between the two germline ends. The CDR3 sequence is 17 residues long. Germline V gene data show CDR1 as MDHEN and CDR2 as SYDVKM. CDR3 sequence reads: CASSFFTGDYGNQPQHF. As DNA, the CDR3 is TGTGCCAGCAGTTTCTTCACCGGGGACTACGGCAATCAGCCCCAGCATTTT. Looking up the rest from reference TRBV28 and TRBJ1-5 gives the full variable domain: DVKVTQSSRYLVKRTGEKVFLECVQDMDHENMFWYRQDPGLGLRLIYFSYDVKMKEKGDIPEGYSVSREKKERFSLILESASTNQTSMYLCASSFFTGDYGNQPQHFGDGTRLSIL.

The chain uses TRBV30 and TRBJ1-5, with D possibly matching TRBD1 (5 bases). Trimming left V 1 base short and J 3 bases short, with 7 bases between. CDR1 and CDR2 from the germline V gene are GTSNPN and SVGIG (reference sequence). The CDR3 totals 13 residues. CDR3 nucleotides: TGTGCCTGGAGTGGGGGCTACAATCAGCCCCAGCATTTT. Its translation is CAWSGGYNQPQHF.

This clone came up once. V usage is TRBV2 and J usage is TRBJ1-6, with D possibly TRBD1 on 5 matching bases. The germline V gene encodes CDR1 SNHLY and CDR2 FYNNEI. V gave up 5 bases and J gave up 7 bases, with 15 bases separating them. This CDR3 has 15 residues. The DNA for the CDR3 is TGTGCCAGCAGTAAACTAACGCCAGGGAATTCACCCCTCCACTTT. Translating gives CASSKLTPGNSPLHF.

This clone was counted only a few times. The genes are TRBV10-3 and TRBJ1-3, with TRBD1 identical over 9 bases. In germline, CDR1 is ENHRY, CDR2 SYGVKD. The J segment lost 4 bases and the V segment lost 6 bases, leaving 4 bases of the junction unmatched. The CDR3 is made up of 14 amino acids. CDR3: CAIRRTGEGNTIYF. CDR3 in DNA: TGTGCCATCAGAAGGACAGGGGAGGGAAACACCATATATTTT.

The chain uses TRBV10-1 and TRBJ2-3; 10 nucleotides match TRBD2. Germline V gene sequence: CDR1 WNHNN, CDR2 SYGVQD (reference sequence). CDR3 length: 15 residues. V lost 2 bases to trimming and J lost 6 bases; unmatched junction nucleotides: 5. The CDR3 sequence is CASSEASGRADTQYF. The CDR3 DNA follows: TGCGCCAGCAGTGAGGCTAGCGGGAGAGCGGATACGCAGTATTTT.